Presented here are 31 T cell receptor delta chains from one specimen sequenced in a study of gamma-delta T cells after stem cell transplantation. TCRdb repeated clone calling on the RT-PCR reads with CATT. The sample shows about 14,000 delta-chain clones, more than 30% of them seen only once. The source material was gamma-delta T cells. Source of these receptors: a human donor. It is not recorded whose cells these are; they may come from a transplant donor.

Turning to this clone: In the same sample, other DNA sequences code for this CDR3. The chain couples TRDV2 to TRDJ1; the D is unclear. The CDR3 extends over 15 amino acids. Trimming stripped 1 base from V and 2 bases from J, with 13 bases between. The V gene's germline CDR1 is GEAIGNYY and CDR2 EKD. CDR3 in amino acids: CACDTAEDLTDKLIF. The CDR3 region has the DNA TGTGCCTGTGACACAGCTGAGGATTTGACCGATAAACTCATCTTT.

This clone was observed a single time. The junction and the germline gene differ at one end; a read error may be behind it. The V call is TRDV3, the J call TRDJ2, with 10 bases fitting TRDD3. Germline CDR1 and CDR2: TVYSNPD and GDNSRS (reference sequence). This CDR3 has 17 amino acids. The CDR3 is CASRTSYRWGIRAKLFF. In DNA form, the CDR3 reads TGTGCCTCCAGGACTTCCTACCGCTGGGGGATAAGAGCAAAACTCTTCTTT. The full variable domain, in which reference TRDV3 and TRDJ2 provide the parts outside the CDR3, is CDKVTQSSPDQTVASGSEVVLLCTYDTVYSNPDLFWYRIRPDYSFQFVFYGDNSRSEGADFTQGRFSVKHILTQKAFHLVISPVRTEDSATYYCASRTSYRWGIRAKLFFGKGTQLIVEP.

This clone was seen more than once but under ten times. The genes are TRAV29/DV5 and TRDJ1, with D perhaps matching TRDD3 (5 bases). Deletions cut 0 bases from V and 0 bases from J, with 6 bases between. The CDR3 has 13 amino acids. Per the germline V gene, CDR1 is NSMFDY and CDR2 is ISSIKDK. CDR3 sequence (DNA): TGTGCAGCAAGCGCGGGGAACACCGATAAACTCATCTTT. It yields the protein CAASAGNTDKLIF.

This clone has only a few counts. The V and J genes are TRDV1 and TRDJ2; 7 nucleotides match TRDD3. With 0 bases clipped from V and 5 bases from J, the junction kept 3 bases outside the gene matches. CDR3 length equals 15 residues. CDR1 and CDR2 (germline): TSWWSYY, QGS. The CDR3 DNA reads as TGTGCTCTTGGGGAACTAGAGGGGGATACAGCACAACTCTTCTTT. Protein: CALGELEGDTAQLFF.

This clone is a singleton in its sample. This may come from a read error, since a much larger clone is one base off. This CDR3 is also generated by other DNA sequences in the sample. This chain joins TRDV2 and TRDJ2; 11 positions match TRDD3. This CDR3 has 20 residues. The germline V gene has CDR1 GEAIGNYY and CDR2 EKD. The CDR3 nucleotides are TGTGCCTGTGACACTCGTCTGGGGGATACAAAAGCAGATTTGACAGCGCAACTCTTCTTT. Translation gives CACDTRLGDTKADLTAQLFF.

This clone was seen only a few times. This chain joins TRDV2 and TRDJ3; D is undetermined. Germline values: CDR1 GEAIGNYY, CDR2 EKD. The CDR3 spans 17 residues. The V end was cut by 0 bases, the J end by 0 bases, with 8 bases between. The CDR3 DNA follows: TGTGCCTGTGACACCGGTGGGTTCTCCTGGGACACCCGACAGATGTTTTTC. It codes for CACDTGGFSWDTRQMFF.

This clone has a single count. This rearrangement joins TRDV1 to TRDJ2; 12 nucleotides agree with TRDD3. Germline assignment: CDR1 TSWWSYY and CDR2 QGS. J lost 8 bases, V lost 4 bases, and 29 bases had no gene match. The CDR3 contains 23 residues. The CDR3 DNA is TGTGCTCTTGGGGCAGCCCCCGCCTTCCCTCTATATACTGGGGGATACAAAACCGCACAACTCTTCTTT. Translation: CALGAAPAFPLYTGGYKTAQLFF.

This clone was seen only a few times. The chain links TRDV3 to TRDJ1; a possible D gene is TRDD2 (5 bases). The V gene's germline CDR1 is TVYSNPD and CDR2 GDNSRS (reference sequence). V was clipped by 0 bases and J by 8 bases, with 16 bases between them. The CDR3 consists of 13 residues. For the CDR3, the DNA is TGTGCCTTTAGCCCATATTCCTCAGTGAAACTCATCTTT. As protein: CAFSPYSSVKLIF.

As regards this clone: One end of the junction does not line up with germline, which may come from a read error. This CDR3 is CACDITGGPLDTRHMFF. The CDR3 DNA sequence: TGTGCCTGTGACATTACTGGGGGCCCCTTGGACACCCGACATATGTTTTTC. The chain recombines TRDV2 with TRDJ3; 8 bases match TRDD3. Germline CDR1 GEAIGNYY, CDR2 EKD. This CDR3 is built from 17 residues.

The chain couples TRDV1 to TRDJ1; 11 bases are a match to TRDD3. This CDR3 has 23 residues. J lost 3 bases, V lost 0 bases, and 24 bases had no gene match. CDR1 is TSWWSYY and CDR2 is QGS in the germline V gene. CDR3 protein: CALGELNLPTDLGGYAVPDKLIF. The CDR3 DNA reads as TGTGCTCTTGGGGAACTCAACCTTCCTACAGATCTTGGGGGATACGCGGTACCCGATAAACTCATCTTT.

This clone was seen more than once but under ten times. The sample holds other DNA sequences that translate to the same CDR3. J is TRDJ3 and V is TRDV2, with 9 bases lining up with TRDD3. The CDR3 loop spans 19 amino acids. J gave up 1 base and V 0 bases, and 6 bases lay outside the gene matches. Germline V CDR1 and CDR2: GEAIGNYY, EKD. The CDR3 region is CACDTGDTLSSWDTRQMFF. The CDR3, as DNA: TGTGCCTGTGACACCGGGGATACGCTTTCTTCCTGGGACACCCGACAGATGTTTTTC.

This clone was observed a handful of times. The V gene is TRDV1, the J gene TRDJ3, with TRDD3 identical over 12 bases. CDR3 size: 23 residues. The germline CDR1 and CDR2 sequences are TSWWSYY and QGS. Losses at the gene ends were 5 bases for V and 0 bases for J; bases not matched to a gene: 17. This CDR3 is CALGISYPGGYGFRSWDTRQMFF. The CDR3 bases are TGTGCTCTTGGGATTTCCTACCCTGGGGGATACGGATTTCGCTCCTGGGACACCCGACAGATGTTTTTC.

In its sample, this clone was seen a few times. The rearrangement links TRDV1 to TRDJ1, with D possibly TRDD2 on 7 matching bases. The CDR3 is 20 residues long. CDR1 is TSWWSYY, CDR2 QGS, per germline. V lost 3 bases, J lost 0 bases, and 26 bases lay in between. In nucleotides, the CDR3 is TGTGCTCTTGGGGAGCTTCCCTTCCTCCACCGGGGGAGGTACACCGATAAACTCATCTTT. It is translated as CALGELPFLHRGRYTDKLIF.

J is TRDJ1 and V is TRDV1; D is perhaps TRDD2 (6 bases). The length of the CDR3 is 20 residues. The germline gives CDR1 TSWWSYY, CDR2 QGS. V shed 0 bases and J shed 1 base, with 24 bases lying between them. In DNA, the CDR3 is TGTGCTCTTGGGGAACTCTACACCTATTCCTTCCACTGCGTCACCGATAAACTCATCTTT. Translation: CALGELYTYSFHCVTDKLIF.

V gene TRDV2 combines with J gene TRDJ3, with D unresolved. The length of the CDR3 is 19 residues. Trimming removed 0 bases from V and 0 bases from J, with 14 bases in between. Germline V lookup: CDR1 GEAIGNYY, CDR2 EKD. CDR3 sequence: CACDTERATSSWDTRQMFF. The CDR3 coding sequence is TGTGCCTGTGACACCGAGAGGGCGACTAGCTCCTGGGACACCCGACAGATGTTTTTC.

This clone came up once. Its ends do not fully match the called genes, so a read error is possible. The chain employs TRDV2 and TRDJ1; maybe TRDD2 (5 bases). Germline lookup yields CDR1 GEAIGNYY and CDR2 EKD. The CDR3 length is 20 residues. CDR3 protein: CACDIGLPRISPTRTDKPIF. CDR3 bases: TGTGCCTGTGACATCGGACTTCCGCGAATATCCCCAACTCGCACCGATAAACCCATCTTT.

The chain is built from TRDV1 and TRDJ1; D remains unclear. CDR1 and CDR2 (germline): TSWWSYY, QGS. The CDR3 loop spans 15 amino acids. V gave up 4 bases and J gave up 5 bases, with 17 bases separating them. CDR3 bases: TGTGCTCTTGGGGGTGAAGTCTGTGGGACGGATAAACTCATCTTT. Translating it yields CALGGEVCGTDKLIF.

V is TRDV3 and J is TRDJ1; D may be TRDD3 (6 bases). CDR1 is TVYSNPD and CDR2 is GDNSRS in the germline V gene (reference sequence). CDR3 length: 16 residues. With 4 bases removed from V and 0 bases from J, the gap between germline ends came to 21 bases. The DNA of the CDR3 is TGTGCCTGTAGTCCGTGGGCACTGGGACACACCGATAAACTCATCTTT. It codes for CACSPWALGHTDKLIF. The full variable domain, in which reference TRDV3 and TRDJ1 provide the parts outside the CDR3, is CDKVTQSSPDQTVASGSEVVLLCTYDTVYSNPDLFWYRIRPDYSFQFVFYGDNSRSEGADFTQGRFSVKHILTQKAFHLVISPVRTEDSATYYCACSPWALGHTDKLIFGKGTRVTVEP.

Only a few counts were recorded for this clone. The chain couples TRAV29/DV5 to TRDJ2, with 13 nucleotides matching TRDD3. The CDR3 has 22 amino acids. V shed 4 bases, J shed 4 bases, and the junction held 25 bases outside the gene matches. Germline lookup yields CDR1 NSMFDY and CDR2 ISSIKDK. In DNA form, the CDR3 reads TGTGCAGCAGGCGCGCGGGACCCCGAGTACTGGGGGATACGCGCTCAGACAGCACAACTCTTCTTT. It specifies CAAGARDPEYWGIRAQTAQLFF.

Points on this clone: Distinct nucleotide sequences in the sample also encode this CDR3. The CDR3 protein is CACDSWGSWDTRQMFF. The CDR3, as DNA: TGTGCCTGTGACAGTTGGGGTTCCTGGGACACCCGACAGATGTTTTTC. The rearrangement links TRDV2 to TRDJ3; possibly TRDD3 for D (5 bases). Germline assignment: CDR1 GEAIGNYY and CDR2 EKD. Trimming removed 2 bases at V and 1 base at J, with 8 bases between. The CDR3 extends over 16 amino acids.

To note about this clone: The junction departs from the called germline gene at one end, perhaps through a read error. DNA of the CDR3: TGTGCCTGTGACACCGTACTGGGGGATACGCGTTTGACACCACAACTCTTCTTT. It specifies CACDTVLGDTRLTPQLFF. The chain uses TRDV2 and TRDJ2; 13 bases map to TRDD3. Germline-derived CDR1 and CDR2 are GEAIGNYY and EKD. The CDR3 spans 18 residues.

The rearrangement links TRDV3 to TRDJ1; D possibly uses TRDD2 or TRDD3 (7 bases each). This CDR3 is built from 19 residues. Deletions cut 1 base from V and 0 bases from J, with 27 bases between. The germline V gene encodes CDR1 TVYSNPD and CDR2 GDNSRS (reference sequence). CDR3 sequence reads: CAFKFLRQLGDLYTDKLIF. CDR3 DNA: TGTGCCTTTAAGTTCCTACGTCAATTGGGGGACTTGTACACCGATAAACTCATCTTT.

This sequence joins TRAV29/DV5 and TRDJ3, with D possibly matching TRDD3 (5 bases). Germline CDR1 is NSMFDY and CDR2 is ISSIKDK. V lost 0 bases, J lost 0 bases, and 13 bases lay in between. The CDR3 runs 18 residues. The CDR3 sequence: CAASGDRGGSWDTRQMFF. CDR3 sequence (DNA): TGTGCAGCAAGCGGGGATCGAGGGGGCTCCTGGGACACCCGACAGATGTTTTTC.

This clone was observed a few times. One end of the junction varies from germline; a read error may be responsible. V is TRDV3 and J is TRDJ1, with a tentative D call TRDD3 (6 bases). The CDR3 contains 14 residues. Germline assignment: CDR1 TVYSNPD and CDR2 GDNSRS (reference sequence). This chain's CDR3 is CAVRIPYNTDKLIF. The CDR3 DNA reads as TGTGCCGTTAGGATACCCTACAACACCGATAAACTCATCTTT.

This chain uses TRDV1 with TRDJ2; 7 bases are shared with TRDD3. The germline V gene has CDR1 TSWWSYY and CDR2 QGS. Germline trimming cut 0 bases from V and 1 base from J; bases unmatched to any gene: 20. CDR3 length: 22 residues. The CDR3 reads CALGELRRPRRDTGFLTAQLFF. CDR3 nucleotides: TGTGCTCTTGGGGAACTGCGGCGCCCGCGGCGGGATACAGGGTTTTTGACAGCACAACTCTTCTTT.

The chain recombines TRAV29/DV5 with TRDJ3, with 9 bases aligning to TRDD2. CDR1 and CDR2 (germline): NSMFDY, ISSIKDK. The CDR3 loop spans 22 amino acids. After removal of 5 bases from V and 0 bases from J, the junction contained 21 bases not matched to a gene. The CDR3: CAATIPSYRTGWTSWDTRQMFF. The CDR3 region has the DNA TGTGCAGCGACGATTCCTTCCTACCGTACTGGGTGGACCTCCTGGGACACCCGACAGATGTTTTTC.

This clone has a handful of counts. This chain connects TRDV2 to TRDJ3, with D possibly being TRDD2 (5 bases). The CDR3 totals 21 residues. Germline V gene lookup returns CDR1 GEAIGNYY and CDR2 EKD. With 3 bases removed from V and 0 bases from J, the gap between germline ends came to 23 bases. CDR3 region: CACDFRLPPCESSWDTRQMFF. In nucleotides, the CDR3 is TGTGCCTGTGACTTTAGACTTCCCCCTTGCGAGAGCTCCTGGGACACCCGACAGATGTTTTTC.

The J gene is TRDJ1, the V gene TRDV1; D is possibly TRDD2 (6 bases). Per the germline V gene, CDR1 is TSWWSYY and CDR2 is QGS. V was clipped by 2 bases and J by 0 bases, with 22 bases between them. CDR3 length: 19 residues. The CDR3 coding sequence is TGTGCTCTTGGGGAATTAGCCTTCCCTCTATCACGGGACACCGATAAACTCATCTTT. It translates to CALGELAFPLSRDTDKLIF.

The CDR3 nucleotides are TGTGCTCTTGGGGAAGACCGGGCCTTCCTACGATCCATTGATACATACTGGGGAAACACCGATAAACTCATCTTT. Translated: CALGEDRAFLRSIDTYWGNTDKLIF. The chain couples TRDV1 to TRDJ1, with 9 bases identical to TRDD2. This CDR3 comprises 25 residues. The V gene end was trimmed by 2 bases and the J gene end by 0 bases; junction bases not matched to a gene: 31. CDR1 and CDR2 (germline): TSWWSYY, QGS.

This clone was seen a handful of times. Within the sample, other DNA sequences also encode this same CDR3. The gene calls are TRDV2 and TRDJ3, with 9 nucleotides matching TRDD3. From germline, CDR1 is GEAIGNYY and CDR2 EKD. The CDR3 is made up of 20 amino acids. The junction had 8 bases not matched to a gene; V was cut back by 0 bases and J by 0 bases. CDR3 region: CACDTWGITDSSWDTRQMFF. CDR3 in DNA: TGTGCCTGTGACACCTGGGGGATAACTGACAGCTCCTGGGACACCCGACAGATGTTTTTC.

The rearrangement joins TRDV1 to TRDJ1, with TRDD3 matching over 9 bases. This CDR3 comprises 18 residues. V gave up 0 bases and J gave up 11 bases; unmatched junction bases: 19. The germline V gene encodes CDR1 TSWWSYY and CDR2 QGS. The CDR3 nucleotides read TGTGCTCTTGGGGAACTAAGTCGTCACTGGGGATACGCTGGGGGGCTCATCTTT. Its protein is CALGELSRHWGYAGGLIF.